This T cell receptor beta chain was obtained from a study of control samples from healthy donors and cancer patients. With V trimmed by 5 bases and J by 0 bases, 5 bases remained unmatched. The CDR3 runs to 15 residues. Germline V CDR1 and CDR2: SGHAT, FQNNGV. Generated by immunoSEQ multiplex PCR, the TCRdb table keeps only in-frame clones and is missing some. The sample includes about 86,000 clones, 90% to 95% of them seen just once. The material sequenced was blood. The receptor was isolated from a woman between 25 and 40 years old in good health. J is TRBJ2-7 and V is TRBV11-2; 9 bases map to TRBD2. Here the CDR3 DNA reads TGTGCCAGCAGCATAGCTAGCGGGATCTCCTACGAGCAGTACTTC. Its translation is CASSIASGISYEQYF.